The 15 T cell receptor beta chains below were found in one sample sequenced in a study of T cell changes during pregnancy in multiple sclerosis. The protocol was immunoSEQ multiplex PCR, while the TCRdb copy is restricted to in-frame clones and leaves out a portion. Found here are about 69,000 clones, approximately 91% of them singletons; the top ten hold more than 1.3%. Material: peripheral blood, obtained in the third trimester of pregnancy. These receptor sequences come from a female donor with multiple sclerosis, enrolled in a pregnancy study.

Notes on this clone: The identical CDR3 is also encoded by other nucleotide sequences in the sample. The chain is built from TRBV7-3 and TRBJ1-6, with a tentative D call TRBD1 (5 bases). This CDR3 has 13 amino acids. V lost 5 bases and J 7 bases, leaving 9 bases between the germline ends. Germline values: CDR1 SGHTA, CDR2 FQGTGA. The chain's CDR3 is CASSPDRNSPLHF. The DNA of the CDR3 is TGTGCCAGCAGCCCCGACAGAAATTCACCCCTCCACTTT.

J is TRBJ1-2 and V is TRBV6-6; 12 bases line up with TRBD1. The CDR3 totals 15 residues. Germline loops: CDR1 MNHNY, CDR2 SVGAGI (reference sequence). Trimming took 5 bases from V and 5 from J; bases not matched to a gene: 6. CDR3 loop: CASSPGTGGLYGYTF. CDR3 in DNA: TGTGCCAGCAGTCCCGGGACAGGGGGCTTGTATGGCTACACCTTC.

The V and J genes are TRBV6-6 and TRBJ1-2; possible D gene TRBD1, 5 bases. The CDR3 is made up of 13 amino acids. Trimming removed 0 bases from V and 8 bases from J, with 10 bases in between. Germline V lookup: CDR1 MNHNY, CDR2 SVGAGI (reference sequence). The DNA for the CDR3 is TGTGCCAGCAGTTACTCAGGGGTCCGGGGCTACACCTTC. It codes for CASSYSGVRGYTF.

The rearrangement joins TRBV5-4 to TRBJ2-3; 11 bases match TRBD2. V lost 2 bases, J lost 4 bases, and 6 bases stayed unmatched. This CDR3 contains 16 residues. Looked up from germline, CDR1 is SGHNT and CDR2 is YYREEE (reference sequence). CDR3 amino acids: CASSLGSGGASDTQYF. The CDR3 nucleotides read TGTGCCAGCAGCTTAGGTAGCGGGGGGGCGTCAGATACGCAGTATTTT.

This clone was picked up one time. The CDR3 spells CASSHPTGGEVEAFF. The CDR3 nucleotides are TGCGCCAGCAGCCACCCAACAGGGGGCGAGGTTGAAGCTTTCTTT. The chain combines TRBV4-1 with TRBJ1-1; 9 bases are a match to TRBD1. The V gene end was trimmed by 3 bases and the J gene end by 7 bases; junction bases not matched to a gene: 9. The CDR3 has 15 residues. CDR1 MGHRA and CDR2 YSYEKL come from the germline V gene.

V and J are TRBV6-1 and TRBJ2-7; unclear D gene. Trimming pared 8 bases from V and 1 base from J, leaving 12 bases between. Germline values: CDR1 MNHNS, CDR2 SASEGT. The CDR3 covers 13 residues. CDR3 amino acids: CASATLPSYEQYF. The CDR3, as DNA: TGTGCCAGCGCCACTCTGCCTTCCTACGAGCAGTACTTC.

The chain is built from TRBV7-9 and TRBJ1-1, with 9 positions matching TRBD1. Trimming cost V 5 bases and J 7 bases; bases outside gene matches: 5. CDR1 and CDR2 (germline): SEHNR, FQNEAQ (reference sequence). The CDR3 covers 13 residues. The CDR3 here is CASSLGQGGEAFF. DNA for the CDR3: TGTGCCAGCAGCCTGGGACAGGGCGGTGAAGCTTTCTTT.

This clone was detected a few times. The chain couples TRBV11-2 to TRBJ2-2; TRBD2 agrees at 7 bases. J was trimmed by 1 base and V by 7 bases; bases with no gene match: 15. There are 18 residues in the CDR3. Germline V gene lookup returns CDR1 SGHAT and CDR2 FQNNGV. This CDR3 reads CASNLDIGVAGNTGELFF. The CDR3 DNA reads TGTGCCAGCAACCTCGATATTGGGGTAGCGGGGAACACCGGGGAGCTGTTTTTT.

The chain has TRBV7-6 and TRBJ2-7, with 10 bases aligning to TRBD1. The CDR3 length is 13 residues. Germline loops: CDR1 SGHVS, CDR2 FNYEAQ. J was trimmed by 8 bases and V by 8 bases; bases with no gene match: 9. CDR3 region: CASGNRDRGQQYF. In DNA, the CDR3 is TGTGCCAGCGGGAACCGGGACAGGGGCCAGCAGTACTTC.

The J gene is TRBJ2-7, the V gene TRBV4-3, with D possibly matching TRBD2 (6 bases). The V gene's germline CDR1 is LGHNA and CDR2 YSLEER. The CDR3 spans 16 residues. Trimming removed 6 bases at V and 5 bases at J, with 23 bases between. CDR3 amino acids: CASSPIGEEGFDEQYF. The CDR3 coding sequence is TGCGCCAGCAGTCCTATTGGGGAGGAGGGGTTCGACGAGCAGTACTTC.

The rearrangement links TRBV5-6 to TRBJ2-7, with D tentatively TRBD1 (5 bases). The V end was cut by 0 bases, the J end by 5 bases, with 12 bases between. From germline, CDR1 is SGHDT and CDR2 YYEEEE. The CDR3 length is 14 residues. Here the CDR3 reads CASSLEGADNEQYF. Written as DNA, the CDR3 is TGTGCCAGCAGCTTGGAAGGGGCGGACAACGAGCAGTACTTC.

The chain recombines TRBV5-4 with TRBJ2-5; TRBD2 is a possible D gene (6 bases). Germline V gene lookup returns CDR1 SGHNT and CDR2 YYREEE (reference sequence). The ends were cut back, 5 bases at V and 4 bases at J, with 21 bases in the middle. This CDR3 comprises 16 residues. This CDR3 reads CASRPATGVSAETQYF. CDR3 DNA sequence: TGTGCCAGCAGACCCGCCACGGGGGTTTCGGCAGAGACCCAGTACTTC.

The genes are TRBV28 and TRBJ1-4, with no clear D. The V end was cut by 5 bases, the J end by 8 bases, with 6 bases between. This CDR3 is built from 11 residues. Germline-derived CDR1 and CDR2 are MDHEN and SYDVKM. The CDR3 nucleotides are TGTGCCAGCAGTACGAGGGAAAAACTGTTTTTT. This sequence encodes CASSTREKLFF.

The J gene is TRBJ1-5, the V gene TRBV4-1; 8 nucleotides align to TRBD1. The germline CDR1 and CDR2 sequences are MGHRA and YSYEKL. V shed 4 bases and J 6 bases; nucleotides not matched to a gene: 14. The CDR3 is 17 residues long. Here the CDR3 DNA reads TGCGCCAGCAGCCGAACTGCGGTCAGGGGGCTCGGTCAGCCCCAGCATTTT. Its protein product is CASSRTAVRGLGQPQHF.

The V call is TRBV19, the J call TRBJ1-6; a possible D gene is TRBD1 (6 bases). Between the trimmed V and J ends, which lost 9 bases and 9 bases, there was a span of 15 bases. The germline CDR1 and CDR2 sequences are LNHDA and SQIVND (reference sequence). There are 13 residues in the CDR3. The CDR3 DNA reads as TGTGCCAGCGGACAGCCGCATCTTTCACCCCTCCACTTT. Amino acid sequence: CASGQPHLSPLHF.